One and the same sample provided the 6 T cell receptor beta chains below, sequenced in a study of blood T cell repertoires in COVID-19. Assay used: immunoSEQ multiplex PCR; TCRdb lists only in-frame clones, some missing. This repertoire shows about 400,000 clones, 88% found once; its top ten account for approximately 2%. The material sequenced was PBMCs or T cells enriched from blood (not recorded which). These receptors all come from a woman between 35 and 50 years old with acute COVID-19.

In regard to this clone: The same CDR3 is also encoded by other DNA sequences in this sample. The chain recombines TRBV7-9 with TRBJ1-1; D uncertain. Trimming shortened V by 2 bases and J by 2 bases, and 6 bases separated the two germline ends. CDR1 and CDR2 (germline): SEHNR, FQNEAQ (reference sequence). The CDR3 length is 13 residues. Here the CDR3 reads CASSLTQNTEAFF. In DNA, the CDR3 is TGTGCCAGCAGCTTAACACAAAACACTGAAGCTTTCTTT.

In the case of this clone: The junction and the germline gene differ at one end; a read error may be behind it. This sequence joins TRBV10-3 and TRBJ2-2; no clear D gene. Germline CDR1 and CDR2: ENHRY and SYGVKD. The CDR3 has 12 amino acids. The DNA of the CDR3 is TGTGCCGTCAGCGCCCTAATCGGGGAGCTGTTTTTT. Its protein product is CAVSALIGELFF.

This chain links TRBV5-1 with TRBJ2-7; 7 nucleotides match TRBD1. Germline CDR1 and CDR2: SGHRS and YFSETQ. This CDR3 comprises 15 residues. J was trimmed by 2 bases and V by 3 bases; bases with no gene match: 8. CDR3 DNA sequence: TGCGCCAGCAGCTCAACGGGACAGCTTACCTACGAGCAGTACTTC. It is translated as CASSSTGQLTYEQYF.

The chain carries TRBV6-2 or TRBV6-3 and TRBJ2-7, with 8 bases identical to TRBD2. V shed 4 bases and J 0 bases; nucleotides not matched to a gene: 8. Per germline, CDR1 MNHEY and CDR2 SVGEGT. CDR3 length equals 16 residues. The CDR3 protein is CASSFRLATLSYEQYF. As DNA, the CDR3 is TGTGCCAGCAGTTTCCGACTAGCGACCCTCTCCTACGAGCAGTACTTC.

The chain links TRBV19 to TRBJ2-2; 8 positions agree with TRBD2. The trim removed 5 bases at V and 4 bases at J, leaving 9 bases unmatched. In germline, CDR1 is LNHDA, CDR2 SQIVND (reference sequence). This CDR3 has 16 residues. The DNA of the CDR3 is TGTGCCAGTAGTGCAAGGACTAGCCGACGCACCGGGGAGCTGTTTTTT. Its protein product is CASSARTSRRTGELFF. Using reference TRBV19 and TRBJ2-2 for the parts outside the CDR3, the full variable domain is DGGITQSPKYLFRKEGQNVTLSCEQNLNHDAMYWYRQDPGQGLRLIYYSQIVNDFQKGDIAEGYSVSREKKESFPLTVTSAQKNPTAFYLCASSARTSRRTGELFFGEGSRLTVL.

The gene calls are TRBV5-5 and TRBJ2-3; 11 bases map to TRBD2. The CDR3 is made up of 16 amino acids. Unmatched junction bases numbered 9, after V lost 4 bases and J lost 5 bases. Germline lookup yields CDR1 SGHKS and CDR2 YYEKEE (reference sequence). CDR3 bases: TGTGCCAGCAGCAGTAGCGGGGGGGCCTTTGGAGATACGCAGTATTTT. Encoded protein: CASSSSGGAFGDTQYF. The variable domain in full, with the rest retrieved from reference TRBV5-5 and TRBJ2-3, is DAGVTQSPTHLIKTRGQQVTLRCSPISGHKSVSWYQQVLGQGPQFIFQYYEKEERGRGNFPDRFSARQFPNYSSELNVNALLLGDSALYLCASSSSGGAFGDTQYFGPGTRLTVL.